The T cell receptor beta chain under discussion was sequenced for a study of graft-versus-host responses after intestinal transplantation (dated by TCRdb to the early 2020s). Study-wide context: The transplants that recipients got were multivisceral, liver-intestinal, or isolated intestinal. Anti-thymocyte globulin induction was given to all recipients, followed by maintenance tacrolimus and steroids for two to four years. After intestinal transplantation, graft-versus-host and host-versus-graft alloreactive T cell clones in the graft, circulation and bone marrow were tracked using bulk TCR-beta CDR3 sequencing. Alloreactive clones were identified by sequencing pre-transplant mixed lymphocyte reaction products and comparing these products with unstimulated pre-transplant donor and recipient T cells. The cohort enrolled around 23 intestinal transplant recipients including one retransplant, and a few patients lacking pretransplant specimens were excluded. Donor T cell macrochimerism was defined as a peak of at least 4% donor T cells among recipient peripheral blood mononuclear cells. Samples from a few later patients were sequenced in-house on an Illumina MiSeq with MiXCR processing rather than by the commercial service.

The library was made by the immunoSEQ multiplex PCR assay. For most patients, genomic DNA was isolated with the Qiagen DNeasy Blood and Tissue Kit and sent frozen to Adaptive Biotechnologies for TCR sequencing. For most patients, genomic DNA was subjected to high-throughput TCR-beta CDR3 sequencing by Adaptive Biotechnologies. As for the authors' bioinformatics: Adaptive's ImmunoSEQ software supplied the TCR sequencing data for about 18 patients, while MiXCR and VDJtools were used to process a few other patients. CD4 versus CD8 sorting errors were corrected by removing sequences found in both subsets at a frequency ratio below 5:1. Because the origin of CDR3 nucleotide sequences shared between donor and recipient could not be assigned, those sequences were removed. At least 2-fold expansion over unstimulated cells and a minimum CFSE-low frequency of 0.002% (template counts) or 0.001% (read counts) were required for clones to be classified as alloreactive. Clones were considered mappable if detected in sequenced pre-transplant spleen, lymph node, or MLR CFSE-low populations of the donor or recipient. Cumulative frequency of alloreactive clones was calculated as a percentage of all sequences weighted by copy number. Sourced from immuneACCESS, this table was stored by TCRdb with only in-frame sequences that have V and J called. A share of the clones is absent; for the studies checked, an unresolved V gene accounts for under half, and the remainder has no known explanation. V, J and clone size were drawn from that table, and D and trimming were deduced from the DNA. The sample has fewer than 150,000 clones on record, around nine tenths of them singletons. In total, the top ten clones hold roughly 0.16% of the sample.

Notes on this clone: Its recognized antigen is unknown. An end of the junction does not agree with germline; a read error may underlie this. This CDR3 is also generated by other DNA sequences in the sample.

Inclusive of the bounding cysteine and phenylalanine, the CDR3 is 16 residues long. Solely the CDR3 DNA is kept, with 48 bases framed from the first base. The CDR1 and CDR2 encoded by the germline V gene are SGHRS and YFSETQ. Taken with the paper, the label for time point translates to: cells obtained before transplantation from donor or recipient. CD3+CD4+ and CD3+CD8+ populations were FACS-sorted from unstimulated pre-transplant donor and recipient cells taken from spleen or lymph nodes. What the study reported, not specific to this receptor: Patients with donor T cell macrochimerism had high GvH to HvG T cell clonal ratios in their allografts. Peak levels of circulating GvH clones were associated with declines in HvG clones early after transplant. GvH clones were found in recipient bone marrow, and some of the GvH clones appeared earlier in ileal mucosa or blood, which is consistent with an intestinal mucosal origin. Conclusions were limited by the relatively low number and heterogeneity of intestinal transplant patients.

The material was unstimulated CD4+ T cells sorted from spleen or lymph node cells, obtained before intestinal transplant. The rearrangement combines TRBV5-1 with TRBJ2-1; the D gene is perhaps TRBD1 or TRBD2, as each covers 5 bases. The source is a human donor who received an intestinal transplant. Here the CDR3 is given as CASSFGATYSYNEQFF. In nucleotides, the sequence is TGCGCTAGCAGCTTCGGGGCGACCTACTCCTACAATGAGCAGTTCTTC.